Listed below are T cell receptor beta chains from one sample, sequenced in a study of blood T cell repertoires in COVID-19. The method was immunoSEQ multiplex PCR; TCRdb's version includes in-frame clones alone and lacks a portion of them. The profile shows roughly 220,000 clones, 75% to 85% of them singletons. The sequenced material came from peripheral blood. Receptor source: a woman between 40 and 55 years old who had recovered from COVID-19. The CDR3 runs from the conserved cysteine through the conserved F or W. Expanded clones are given a class, and other clones once, few, many or no size at all.

v_gene: TRBV27; len: 15; j_gene: TRBJ2-7; abundance: .; CDR3aa: CASSLFLGQGGEQYF
v_gene: TRBV3-1/TRBV3-2; len: 15; j_gene: TRBJ2-5; abundance: .; CDR3aa: CASSQGVERQETQYF
v_gene: TRBV9; len: 16; j_gene: TRBJ2-6; abundance: .; CDR3aa: CASSAVWSSGANVLTF
v_gene: TRBV19; len: 15; j_gene: TRBJ1-2; abundance: .; CDR3aa: CASSHSSGRDYGYTF
v_gene: TRBV23-1; len: 13; j_gene: TRBJ2-7; abundance: .; CDR3aa: CASSQLDSYEQYF
v_gene: TRBV6-5; len: 14; j_gene: TRBJ1-1; abundance: .; CDR3aa: CASPIIGANTEAFF
v_gene: TRBV12-3/TRBV12-4; len: 13; j_gene: TRBJ2-7; abundance: once; CDR3aa: CASSLSTSYEQYF
v_gene: TRBV19; len: 15; j_gene: TRBJ1-6; abundance: .; CDR3aa: CASKVVSSYNSPLHF
v_gene: TRBV4-3; len: 13; j_gene: TRBJ1-2; abundance: .; CDR3aa: CASSRTTGTGYTF
v_gene: TRBV10-2; len: 13; j_gene: TRBJ1-5; abundance: .; CDR3aa: CASSEQGGQPQHF
v_gene: TRBV5-1; len: 15; j_gene: TRBJ2-7; abundance: .; CDR3aa: CASSHGQGRGYEQYF
v_gene: TRBV27; len: 13; j_gene: TRBJ1-2; abundance: .; CDR3aa: CASGGETGAGYTF
v_gene: TRBV19; len: 15; j_gene: TRBJ1-1; abundance: .; CDR3aa: CASSILTVPNTEAFF
v_gene: TRBV19; len: 13; j_gene: TRBJ2-7; abundance: .; CDR3aa: CASSIGQVGEQYF
v_gene: TRBV21-1; len: 16; j_gene: TRBJ1-5; abundance: .; CDR3aa: CASPGDMTGRDQPQHF
v_gene: TRBV29-1; len: 14; j_gene: TRBJ1-2; abundance: .; CDR3aa: CSVDPEGLYYGYTF
v_gene: TRBV29-1; len: 15; j_gene: TRBJ2-7; abundance: .; CDR3aa: CSVSAGGESSYEQYF
v_gene: TRBV9; len: 15; j_gene: TRBJ1-2; abundance: once; CDR3aa: CASSVDNGGSMGYTF
v_gene: TRBV28; len: 16; j_gene: TRBJ1-2; abundance: .; CDR3aa: CASNLLGRGQRYGYTF
v_gene: TRBV6-5; len: 15; j_gene: TRBJ1-2; abundance: once; CDR3aa: CASHKTGEWLYGYTF
v_gene: TRBV30; len: 14; j_gene: TRBJ1-1; abundance: .; CDR3aa: CAWSVLASNTEAFF
v_gene: TRBV6-1; len: 13; j_gene: TRBJ2-7; abundance: .; CDR3aa: CASSDGTAYEQYF
v_gene: TRBV5-1; len: 14; j_gene: TRBJ1-2; abundance: few; CDR3aa: CASSLGTAVYGYTF
v_gene: TRBV28; len: 13; j_gene: TRBJ2-2; abundance: .; CDR3aa: CASRLQLDGELFF
v_gene: TRBV3-1/TRBV3-2; len: 15; j_gene: TRBJ1-4; abundance: few; CDR3aa: CASSQEGMDRGKLFF
v_gene: TRBV24-1; len: 14; j_gene: TRBJ1-5; abundance: .; CDR3aa: CATSDFSSNQPQHF
v_gene: TRBV6-2/TRBV6-3; len: 14; j_gene: TRBJ1-2; abundance: .; CDR3aa: CASSYDGTGVGYTF
v_gene: TRBV7-2; len: 16; j_gene: TRBJ1-4; abundance: .; CDR3aa: CASSLIGQGRNEKLFF
v_gene: TRBV18; len: 15; j_gene: TRBJ2-7; abundance: .; CDR3aa: CASSAPGQGSYEQYF
v_gene: TRBV4-3; len: 15; j_gene: TRBJ2-1; abundance: .; CDR3aa: CASSQDAGTYNEQFF
v_gene: TRBV3-1/TRBV3-2; len: 15; j_gene: TRBJ2-3; abundance: .; CDR3aa: CASSQGVLGPDTQYF
v_gene: TRBV4-1; len: 17; j_gene: TRBJ1-1; abundance: .; CDR3aa: CASSQVRRGRRDTEAFF
v_gene: TRBV30; len: 10; j_gene: TRBJ1-2; abundance: .; CDR3aa: CAGTGSGYTF
v_gene: TRBV27; len: 15; j_gene: TRBJ2-1; abundance: .; CDR3aa: CASRRPRGTYNEQFF
v_gene: TRBV5-1; len: 15; j_gene: TRBJ1-5; abundance: few; CDR3aa: CASSLTGYSNQPQHF
v_gene: TRBV5-8; len: 14; j_gene: TRBJ2-7; abundance: .; CDR3aa: CASFEQGRWYEQYF
v_gene: TRBV4-1; len: 15; j_gene: TRBJ2-5; abundance: .; CDR3aa: CASSQVGAVQETQYF
v_gene: TRBV11-2; len: 14; j_gene: TRBJ2-1; abundance: .; CDR3aa: CASKGGVLLNEQFF
v_gene: TRBV7-2; len: 14; j_gene: TRBJ2-2; abundance: .; CDR3aa: CASRLAGVTGELFF
v_gene: TRBV19; len: 12; j_gene: TRBJ2-3; abundance: .; CDR3aa: CATGSYTDTQYF
v_gene: TRBV4-1; len: 16; j_gene: TRBJ2-2; abundance: many; CDR3aa: CASSGETSGNTGELFF
v_gene: TRBV4-2; len: 17; j_gene: TRBJ2-6; abundance: .; CDR3aa: CASSPTGAPHEANVLTF
v_gene: TRBV19; len: 16; j_gene: TRBJ2-6; abundance: .; CDR3aa: CASSIWTGNGANVLTF
v_gene: TRBV19; len: 13; j_gene: TRBJ2-5; abundance: .; CDR3aa: CASSMTGQETQYF
v_gene: TRBV11-3; len: 14; j_gene: TRBJ1-1; abundance: .; CDR3aa: CASSSPPGNTEAFF
v_gene: TRBV7-3; len: 13; j_gene: TRBJ1-1; abundance: .; CDR3aa: CASSGTGGTEAFF
v_gene: TRBV9; len: 14; j_gene: TRBJ2-2; abundance: few; CDR3aa: CASSVATSTGELFF
v_gene: TRBV13; len: 16; j_gene: TRBJ1-2; abundance: .; CDR3aa: CASSFYDRDPTNGYTF